The rows below give T cell receptor beta chains drawn from one sample of a study of post-analysis software for immune sequencing data. TCRdb used MiXCR to reprocess the PCR reads, holding one entry per CDR3 protein. The data hold around 440,000 distinct CDR3 sequences, with around 40% observed a single time. Sample: blood. The receptors shown here come from a girl between 10 and 17 years old with multiple sclerosis. The CDR3 runs from the conserved cysteine through the conserved F or W. A D gene is named only where the DNA matches it firmly. Only part of the rows carry a size: once, few, many, or a class if the clone is expanded.

V gene: TRBV14
clone size: .
D gene: .
J gene: TRBJ2-7
CDR3 DNA: TGTGCCAGCAGCCAGGGGGCGTGGGGAGTACCCCACGAGCAGTACTTC
CDR3 protein: CASSQGAWGVPHEQYF

V gene: TRBV5-1
clone size: few
D gene: .
J gene: TRBJ2-3
CDR3 DNA: TGCGCCAGCAGCTCGTGGGATAGTTTCACAGATACGCAGTATTTT
CDR3 protein: CASSSWDSFTDTQYF

V gene: TRBV4-1
clone size: .
D gene: .
J gene: TRBJ2-1
CDR3 DNA: TGCGCCAGCAGCCAAGACGTGGGAGGCTCCTACAATGAGCAGTTCTTC
CDR3 protein: CASSQDVGGSYNEQFF

V gene: TRBV11-1
clone size: few
D gene: .
J gene: TRBJ2-7
CDR3 DNA: TGTGCCAGCAGCTTTGGGTCCAAGCTCTCCGAGCAGTACTTC
CDR3 protein: CASSFGSKLSEQYF

V gene: TRBV18
clone size: few
D gene: .
J gene: TRBJ2-1
CDR3 DNA: TGTGCCAGCTCACCTACAGATTGGGGTGAGCAGTTCTTC
CDR3 protein: CASSPTDWGEQFF

V gene: TRBV20-1
clone size: .
D gene: TRBD2
J gene: TRBJ2-3
CDR3 DNA: TGCAGTGCTAGAGACTCTAGCGGGAGACACAGCACAGATACGCAGTATTTT
CDR3 protein: CSARDSSGRHSTDTQYF

V gene: TRBV3-1
clone size: .
D gene: TRBD1
J gene: TRBJ1-2
CDR3 DNA: TGTGCCAGCAGCCAGTTACCGGGACAGCTACACTATGGCTACACCTTC
CDR3 protein: CASSQLPGQLHYGYTF

V gene: TRBV20-1
clone size: few
D gene: .
J gene: TRBJ2-3
CDR3 DNA: TGCAGTGCTAGAGATATGAGGGCAGTTAGCACAGATACGCAGTATTTT
CDR3 protein: CSARDMRAVSTDTQYF

V gene: TRBV5-1
clone size: few
D gene: TRBD2
J gene: TRBJ2-7
CDR3 DNA: TGCGCCAGCAGCATGCCTAGCGGCTACGAGCAGTACTTC
CDR3 protein: CASSMPSGYEQYF

V gene: TRBV6-4
clone size: .
D gene: .
J gene: TRBJ2-7
CDR3 DNA: TGTGCCAGCAGTGACGGGGGTGGCTCCTACGAGCAGTACTTC
CDR3 protein: CASSDGGGSYEQYF

V gene: TRBV10-3
clone size: few
D gene: .
J gene: TRBJ2-5
CDR3 DNA: TGTGCCATCAGTGAGTCGCAGGGCGGGGAGACCCAGTACTTC
CDR3 protein: CAISESQGGETQYF

V gene: TRBV29-1
clone size: .
D gene: TRBD2
J gene: TRBJ2-7
CDR3 DNA: TGCAGCGTTGAAGGTAGGACTAGCGGAACCTACGAGCAGTACTTC
CDR3 protein: CSVEGRTSGTYEQYF

V gene: TRBV29-1
clone size: .
D gene: .
J gene: TRBJ2-7
CDR3 DNA: TGCAGCGTTGAGATTTCCGTCTACGAGCAGTACTTC
CDR3 protein: CSVEISVYEQYF

V gene: TRBV29-1
clone size: many
D gene: .
J gene: TRBJ2-7
CDR3 DNA: TGCAGCGCCGAATCCGCAGGAGGTCGCTACGAGCAGTACTTC
CDR3 protein: CSAESAGGRYEQYF

V gene: TRBV20-1
clone size: .
D gene: .
J gene: TRBJ2-7
CDR3 DNA: TGCAGTGCTAGAACCGACTACTTCGGCGTCAACGAGCAGTACTTC
CDR3 protein: CSARTDYFGVNEQYF